One T cell receptor (beta chain) is described in this entry. Its antigen is unidentified. This CDR3 spans 11 amino acids. Germline CDR1 is SGHDT and CDR2 is YYEEEE. Trimming removed 0 bases from V and 6 bases from J, with 4 bases in between. TCR beta rearrangements were amplified from peripheral blood genomic DNA. The record originates from a study of T cell repertoires in aging, cancer and after chemotherapy. Study conclusions and caveats: Median generation probability rose over the chemotherapy interval in each cancer cohort, suggesting rebound thymic output.

Multiplex touch-down PCR with TRB-A/B primers amplified rearranged V-D-J TRB sequences. TCRdb passed the multiplex PCR reads through MiXCR, listing each CDR3 protein once. This table has several thousand distinct CDR3 sequences, 30% appearing once. The source material was blood. The TCR was taken from a human donor with a blood cancer. V is TRBV5-6 and J is TRBJ2-7; D call uncertain. The DNA of the CDR3 is TGTGCCAGCAGCTTGGTATCCGAGCAGTACTTC. It encodes CASSLVSEQYF. Variable domain in full (rest from reference TRBV5-6 and TRBJ2-7): DAGVTQSPTHLIKTRGQQVTLRCSPKSGHDTVSWYQQALGQGPQFIFQYYEEEERQRGNFPDRFSGHQFPNYSSELNVNALLLGDSALYLCASSLVSEQYFGPGTRLTVT.